This T cell receptor (beta chain) was identified during a study of CD8+CD57+ T cells in acquired aplastic anemia. The use of genomic DNA as template underpinned the TCR beta VDJ and CDR3 profiling. MiXCR, applied by TCRdb to the reads, yields one record per CDR3 protein. In the table there are about 150,000 distinct CDR3 sequences, more than 35% of which are singletons. V gave up 6 bases and J gave up 0 bases; unmatched junction bases: 9. The CDR3 totals 16 residues. The germline V gene encodes CDR1 SGHVS and CDR2 FQNEAQ. Regarding the study as a whole: Twenty-nine shared CD8+ CDR3s appeared highly expressed within patients' immunodominant clones.

As for this clonotype: What it binds is not known.

The TCR sequence derives from a human donor in good health, serving as a control. V gene TRBV7-8 combines with J gene TRBJ2-5, with 8 bases aligning to TRBD2. The source material was sorted CD4+, CD8+, or CD8+CD57+ T cells (not recorded which) from PBMCs. The CDR3 nucleotides are TGTGCCAGCAGTTCCAGAGGTAGCGGGGACCAAGAGACCCAGTACTTC. Residues: CASSSRGSGDQETQYF.